These 21 T cell receptor beta chains were all obtained from the same sample, sequenced in a study of memory CD4+ T cells and cytomegalovirus serostatus. The sort gate was single viable CD3+CD4+CD8-CD45RO+ cells for memory CD4+ T cells. The data were produced by immunoSEQ multiplex PCR, yet TCRdb's version contains in-frame clones alone and is incomplete. The sample comprises 25,000 to 30,000 clones, 76% of which are singletons, and roughly 0.98% rests with the top ten. The sample comprised memory CD4+ T cells from blood. The source of these receptors is an adult in good health and CMV-seronegative.

The genes are TRBV5-4 and TRBJ1-1; D remains ambiguous. CDR3 length: 15 amino acids. V was shortened by 0 bases and J by 6 bases, with 15 bases between the two germline ends. Germline CDR1 reads SGHNT; CDR2 reads YYREEE (reference sequence). CDR3 sequence (DNA): TGTGCCAGCAGCTTGGGATCCGGGTCTGTTCCTGAAGCTTTCTTT. Encoded protein: CASSLGSGSVPEAFF. The whole variable domain, filled in from reference TRBV5-4 and TRBJ1-1, reads ETGVTQSPTHLIKTRGQQVTLRCSSQSGHNTVSWYQQALGQGPQFIFQYYREEENGRGNFPPRFSGLQFPNYSSELNVNALELDDSALYLCASSLGSGSVPEAFFGQGTRLTVV.

V and J are TRBV7-2 and TRBJ2-7; D is perhaps TRBD1 (5 bases). Trimming removed 1 base from V and 7 bases from J, with 11 bases in between. Germline CDR1 and CDR2: SGHTA and FQGNSA. This CDR3 has 13 amino acids. The CDR3 here is CASSLVGVWEQYF. CDR3 nucleotide sequence: TGTGCCAGCAGCTTAGTAGGGGTTTGGGAGCAGTACTTC.

The CDR3 loop reads CASSYTANTEAFF. The CDR3 coding sequence is TGTGCCAGCAGTTACACAGCCAACACTGAAGCTTTCTTT. The chain employs TRBV6-6 and TRBJ1-1; D ambiguous. The CDR3 totals 13 residues. Trimming cost V 2 bases and J 2 bases, with 6 bases left between them. From germline, CDR1 is MNHNY and CDR2 SVGAGI (reference sequence).

This chain links TRBV6-5 with TRBJ1-3; D is perhaps TRBD1 (6 bases). Trimming removed 5 bases from V and 0 bases from J, with 8 bases in between. CDR1 and CDR2 from the germline V gene are MNHEY and SVGAGI. The CDR3 totals 14 residues. The CDR3 DNA reads as TGTGCCAGCAGTCAACAGGGCTCTGGAAACACCATATATTTT. This encodes CASSQQGSGNTIYF.

The chain is built from TRBV19 and TRBJ1-1; 9 positions match TRBD1. The CDR3 runs 18 residues. Germline V CDR1 and CDR2: LNHDA, SQIVND (reference sequence). J was trimmed by 4 bases and V by 4 bases; bases with no gene match: 16. The CDR3 DNA sequence: TGTGCCAGTAGTACTCCGGGACAGGGAGGGGAGTTATTCACTGAAGCTTTCTTT. It encodes CASSTPGQGGELFTEAFF.

The V gene is TRBV10-3, the J gene TRBJ2-2, with a weak D call TRBD1 (6 bases). CDR1 and CDR2 from the germline V gene are ENHRY and SYGVKD. The CDR3 covers 15 residues. Trimming left V 4 bases short and J 2 bases short, with 11 bases between. The CDR3 bases are TGTGCCATCAGTGCTCAGACAGGAAACACCGGGGAGCTGTTTTTT. The encoded protein is CAISAQTGNTGELFF.

The chain carries TRBV5-1 and TRBJ1-5; D remains ambiguous. This CDR3 spans 14 amino acids. Deletions cut 0 bases from V and 5 bases from J, with 9 bases between. The germline CDR1 and CDR2 sequences are SGHRS and YFSETQ. Written as DNA, the CDR3 is TGCGCCAGCAGCTTGGCCGGTGGGCATCAGCCCCAGCATTTT. This translates into CASSLAGGHQPQHF.

V gene TRBV5-1 combines with J gene TRBJ2-5; D unclear. Trimming cost V 3 bases and J 2 bases, with 2 bases left between them. Looked up from germline, CDR1 is SGHRS and CDR2 is YFSETQ. The CDR3 is 11 residues long. The CDR3 sequence is CASSYQETQYF. CDR3 nucleotide sequence: TGCGCCAGCAGCTATCAAGAGACCCAGTACTTC.

The CDR3 protein is CASSESYQQANNSPLHF. For the CDR3, the DNA is TGTGCCAGCAGTGAGTCGTACCAGCAGGCTAATAATTCACCCCTCCACTTT. This chain joins TRBV6-1 and TRBJ1-6, with D uncertain. The ends were cut back, 3 bases at V and 5 bases at J, with 17 bases in the middle. The CDR3 consists of 17 residues. Germline lookup yields CDR1 MNHNS and CDR2 SASEGT.

The CDR3 DNA is TGTGCCAGTAGTATACAGCCGACCTCACCTTATGGCTACACCTTC. Translating gives CASSIQPTSPYGYTF. The chain has TRBV19 and TRBJ1-2, with D uncertain. Germline V lookup: CDR1 LNHDA, CDR2 SQIVND (reference sequence). V was trimmed by 2 bases and J by 5 bases, leaving 15 bases between them. The CDR3 is made up of 15 amino acids.

V and J are TRBV28 and TRBJ1-1; 9 bases fit TRBD1. Germline loops: CDR1 MDHEN, CDR2 SYDVKM. This CDR3 spans 14 amino acids. The trim removed 7 bases at V and 4 bases at J, leaving 7 bases unmatched. The CDR3: CASTLQGASTEAFF. DNA of the CDR3: TGTGCCAGCACCTTACAGGGGGCCTCCACTGAAGCTTTCTTT.

The chain recombines TRBV28 with TRBJ2-7; 9 nucleotides line up with TRBD1. The J segment lost 5 bases and the V segment lost 4 bases, leaving 6 bases of the junction unmatched. The CDR3 length is 14 residues. Germline CDR1 reads MDHEN; CDR2 reads SYDVKM. CDR3 region: CASSSGQGFDEQYF. The DNA of the CDR3 is TGTGCCAGCAGTTCGGGACAGGGATTCGACGAGCAGTACTTC.

This clone has more than one count but fewer than ten. This sequence joins TRBV6-1 and TRBJ1-5; the match to TRBD1 covers 7 bases. This CDR3 spans 14 amino acids. The trim removed 6 bases at V and 4 bases at J, leaving 6 bases unmatched. Germline CDR1 is MNHNS and CDR2 is SASEGT. The CDR3 DNA reads TGTGCCAGCAGCCCGGGACAGTTTAATCAGCCCCAGCATTTT. This sequence encodes CASSPGQFNQPQHF.

There are a few counts of this clone. The V gene is TRBV28, the J gene TRBJ1-1; D is perhaps TRBD1 (5 bases). Trimming removed 8 bases from V and 2 bases from J, with 12 bases in between. The CDR3 length is 13 residues. CDR1 and CDR2 from the germline V gene are MDHEN and SYDVKM. The CDR3 coding sequence is TGTGCCAGCCTTGGGACCACTAACACTGAAGCTTTCTTT. As protein: CASLGTTNTEAFF.

The V call is TRBV9, the J call TRBJ2-1; TRBD1 matches 7 bases. Germline V gives CDR1 SGDLS, CDR2 YYNGEE. The trim removed 2 bases at V and 2 bases at J, leaving 4 bases unmatched. This CDR3 has 15 amino acids. This CDR3 is CASSVRDRAYNEQFF. DNA of the CDR3: TGTGCCAGCAGCGTCCGGGACAGAGCCTACAATGAGCAGTTCTTC.

V and J are TRBV5-1 and TRBJ1-3; D might be TRBD1 (6 bases). The CDR3 covers 13 residues. Germline lookup yields CDR1 SGHRS and CDR2 YFSETQ. The V and J ends lost 4 bases and 2 bases respectively, with 7 bases between them. CDR3 DNA sequence: TGCGCCAGCAGCGGACAGACTGGAAACACCATATATTTT. It encodes CASSGQTGNTIYF.

The rearrangement links TRBV25-1 to TRBJ2-3; 10 nucleotides agree with TRBD1. Germline V gene sequence: CDR1 MGHDK, CDR2 SYGVNS. The CDR3 runs to 16 residues. V shed 4 bases and J 3 bases; nucleotides not matched to a gene: 7. The CDR3 spells CASSGMGQGMTDTQYF. Here the CDR3 DNA reads TGTGCCAGCAGTGGGATGGGACAGGGGATGACAGATACGCAGTATTTT.

V gene TRBV5-1 combines with J gene TRBJ1-1, with a tentative D call TRBD1 (6 bases). The CDR3 extends over 13 amino acids. The V end was cut by 2 bases, the J end by 4 bases, with 9 bases between. Per the germline V gene, CDR1 is SGHRS and CDR2 is YFSETQ. In DNA, the CDR3 is TGCGCCAGCAGCTTTACAGGGTCCACTGAAGCTTTCTTT. It yields the protein CASSFTGSTEAFF. Together with reference TRBV5-1 and TRBJ1-1, the CDR3 gives the full variable domain: KAGVTQTPRYLIKTRGQQVTLSCSPISGHRSVSWYQQTPGQGLQFLFEYFSETQRNKGNFPGRFSGRQFSNSRSEMNVSTLELGDSALYLCASSFTGSTEAFFGQGTRLTVV.

V gene TRBV15 combines with J gene TRBJ1-2; 8 nucleotides match TRBD1. The CDR3 is made up of 14 amino acids. With 1 base clipped from V and 8 bases from J, the junction kept 6 bases outside the gene matches. Per germline, CDR1 LNHNV and CDR2 YYDKDF (reference sequence). The CDR3 DNA reads TGTGCCACCAGCAGAGGGGACAGGAGGGAGGGCTACACCTTC. This codes for CATSRGDRREGYTF.

V usage is TRBV4-1 and J usage is TRBJ2-3; possibly TRBD1 for D (6 bases). The CDR3 totals 17 residues. Trimming stripped 1 base from V and 2 bases from J, with 16 bases between. Germline-derived CDR1 and CDR2 are MGHRA and YSYEKL. CDR3 DNA sequence: TGCGCCAGCAGCCAAGGCGAAAGTGGGGGACACACAGATACGCAGTATTTT. Protein: CASSQGESGGHTDTQYF.

The CDR3 loop is CASSSQGARTEAFF. The CDR3 DNA sequence: TGTGCCAGTTCCAGTCAGGGGGCGAGAACTGAAGCTTTCTTT. This chain connects TRBV19 to TRBJ1-1; 8 bases line up with TRBD1. Germline values: CDR1 LNHDA, CDR2 SQIVND (reference sequence). The V segment lost 8 bases and the J segment 5 bases; nucleotides outside the gene matches: 10. The CDR3 spans 14 residues.